Below, one T cell receptor (beta chain) is given with its context. This entry comes from a study of beta chain features in type 1 diabetes. Investigators reverse transcribed all isolated RNA, so they sequenced expressed TCRB transcripts. Sequenced naive, central memory and regulatory T cell samples produced an average of approximately 3.5 million reads. Data came from immunoSEQ multiplex PCR; TCRdb stores just in-frame clones and leaves some out. The sample holds about 330,000 clones, 8% to 13% seen once. The receptor was derived from a woman aged 30 to 39 in good health. The specimen was naive CD4+ T cells from blood.

CDR3 in DNA: TGTGCCAGCAGTCACGACATCCAAGAGACCCAGTACTTC. Its protein is CASSHDIQETQYF. The rearrangement links TRBV9 to TRBJ2-5; no firm D call. Germline V gene sequence: CDR1 SGDLS, CDR2 YYNGEE. The CDR3 has 13 amino acids. The V end lost 5 bases, the J end lost 1 base, and 9 bases lay between the germline ends.